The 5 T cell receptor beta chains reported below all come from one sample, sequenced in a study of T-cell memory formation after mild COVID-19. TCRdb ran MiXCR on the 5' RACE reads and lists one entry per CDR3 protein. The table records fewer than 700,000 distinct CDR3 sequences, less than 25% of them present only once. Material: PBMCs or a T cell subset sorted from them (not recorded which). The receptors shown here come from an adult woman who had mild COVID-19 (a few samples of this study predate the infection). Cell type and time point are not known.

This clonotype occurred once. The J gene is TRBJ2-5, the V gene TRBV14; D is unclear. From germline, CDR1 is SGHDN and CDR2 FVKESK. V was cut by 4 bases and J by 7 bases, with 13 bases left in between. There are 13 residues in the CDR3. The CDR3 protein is CASSPQARGTQYF. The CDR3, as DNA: TGTGCCAGCAGCCCTCAAGCCCGTGGGACCCAGTACTTC. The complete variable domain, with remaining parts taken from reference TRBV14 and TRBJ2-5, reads EAGVTQFPSHSVIEKGQTVTLRCDPISGHDNLYWYRRVMGKEIKFLLHFVKESKQDESGMPNNRFLAERTGGTYSTLKVQPAELEDSGVYFCASSPQARGTQYFGPGTRLLVL.

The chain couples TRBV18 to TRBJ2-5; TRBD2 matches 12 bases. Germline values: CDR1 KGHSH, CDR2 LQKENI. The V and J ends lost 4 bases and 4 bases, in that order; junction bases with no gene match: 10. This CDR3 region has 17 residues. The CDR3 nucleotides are TGTGCCAGCTCACATGGACTAGCGGGACCCGGCGGAGAGACCCAGTACTTC. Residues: CASSHGLAGPGGETQYF.

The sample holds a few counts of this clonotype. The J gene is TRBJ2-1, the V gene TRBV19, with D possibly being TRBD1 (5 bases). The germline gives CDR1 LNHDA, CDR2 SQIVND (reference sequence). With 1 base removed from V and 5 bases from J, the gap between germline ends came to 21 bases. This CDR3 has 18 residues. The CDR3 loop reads CASSIAVAVRVPNNEQFF. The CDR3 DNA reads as TGTGCCAGTAGTATAGCCGTGGCCGTCAGGGTGCCCAACAATGAGCAGTTCTTC.

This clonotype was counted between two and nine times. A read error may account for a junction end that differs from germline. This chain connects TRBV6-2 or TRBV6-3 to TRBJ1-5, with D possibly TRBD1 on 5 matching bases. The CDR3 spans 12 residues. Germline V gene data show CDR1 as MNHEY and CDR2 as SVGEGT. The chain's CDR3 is CASSHRQLLTTF. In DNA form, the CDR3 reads TGTGCCAGCAGTCATCGACAGCTTCTGACGACCTTT.

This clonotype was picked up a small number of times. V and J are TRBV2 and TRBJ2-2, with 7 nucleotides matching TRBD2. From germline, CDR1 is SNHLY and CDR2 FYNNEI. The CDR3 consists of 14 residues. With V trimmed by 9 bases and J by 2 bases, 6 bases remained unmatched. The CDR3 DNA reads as TGTGCCAGGAGGGACTACCCTAACACCGGGGAGCTGTTTTTT. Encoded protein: CARRDYPNTGELFF.